This paragraph reports one T cell receptor (beta chain). Its antigen is not known. Germline lookup yields CDR1 LNHDA and CDR2 SQIVND (reference sequence). Deletions cut 3 bases from V and 0 bases from J, with 15 bases between. The CDR3 runs to 16 residues. Extracted RNA was reverse transcribed, and the resulting cDNA served as sequencing template. Generated by immunoSEQ multiplex PCR, the TCRdb table keeps only in-frame clones and is missing some. The sample holds under 85,000 clones; roughly 44% are singletons and the top ten take approximately 17%. Alopecia areata patients had lesional scalp punch biopsies and peripheral blood taken from them. The data belong to a study of CD8+ T cells in alopecia areata. About the research overall: A regimen of oral tofacitinib, 5 to 10 mg twice daily, was given to treated patients. Broader study findings: Affected scalp, especially in alopecia totalis/universalis, had a higher clonality than normal scalp did.

This clonotype was obtained from a human donor with alopecia areata. The sequences come from CD8+ T cells sorted from blood, collected at week 0. The genes are TRBV19 and TRBJ2-7, with a possible D match to TRBD1 (5 bases). CDR3 nucleotides: TGTGCCAGTAGTATGCCGGACACGATGAACTCCTACGAGCAGTACTTC. Encoded protein: CASSMPDTMNSYEQYF.